This T cell receptor beta chain was recorded in a study of immune evolution from preneoplasia to lung adenocarcinoma. Histologic diagnosis was independently verified by two lung pathologists. This table comes from immunoSEQ multiplex PCR, and its TCRdb copy is limited to in-frame clones, with some not included. The sample consists of approximately 11,000 clones, approximately 80% of them appearing once. This CDR3 spans 17 amino acids. This TCR derives from a person in their sixties or seventies with lung adenocarcinoma. Some clones in this sample may be carry-over from other donors' samples. The sequenced material came from FFPE normal lung tissue adjacent to the tumor. The genes are TRBV21-1 and TRBJ1-1. TRBV21-1 is an annotated pseudogene. The CDR3 sequence is CASSKDWQRQRDQEAFF. CDR3 coding DNA: TGTGCCAGCAGCAAAGATTGGCAGCGACAAAGGGATCAAGAAGCTTTCTTT.